This record looks at one TCR beta chain sequence and its context. Its specific antigen is unknown. Base qualities are not at hand, and no much larger clone is one base apart. Other DNA variants within this sample encode the same CDR3. A FACSAria II was used to sort memory CD4+ T cells, defined as single viable CD3+CD4+CD8-CD45RO+ cells. CMV serostatus was assessed using a Roche Elecsys assay, by which serum IgG against CMV pp150, pp28, p38 and p52 was detected. Following thawing, total CD4+ T cells were enriched through positive selection using CD4 magnetic microbeads. The samples came from a different study that was designed specifically to examine the CD4+ T cell memory repertoire. Peripheral blood mononuclear cells were isolated and cryopreserved following standard operating procedures; serum was stored at -80 °C. CD3-PerCP (BW264/56), CD4-APC (RPA-T4), CD45RO-PE (UCHT1) and CD8-Pacific Orange (3B5) antibodies were used for staining, and non-viable cells were excluded with Sytox blue.

The sample comes from a study of memory CD4+ T cells and cytomegalovirus serostatus (dated by TCRdb to 2018 to 2020). Notes on the research overall: A total of around 35 healthy Belgian adults, of whom 9 were CMV seropositive and some 24 were CMV seronegative, were included in the cohort. The study sequenced CD4+ memory TCRbeta repertoires of a Belgian cohort with known cytomegalovirus serostatus to replicate a published TCR-based CMV serostatus classifier. The research as a whole found: Only CD4+CD45RO+ memory cells were sequenced, in contrast to the original study, in which naive and memory CD4+ and CD8+ populations were covered. The results were read as suggesting that the CMV-associated TCR signature is, for the most part, present in the CD4+ memory repertoire. CMV serostatus prediction reached a median bootstrapped AUC of roughly 0.95 with the original framework and 0.91 with a US-trained random forest. On the Belgian cohort, the classifier built on the original framework reached a median bootstrapped AUC of roughly 0.96, with a 95% CI of 0.76-1.00. Of around 150 previously reported CMV-associated TCRbeta sequences, about 68 appeared in the CD4+ memory repertoires, each in one to five individuals.

V was cut back by 2 bases and J by 0 bases, leaving a gap of 4 bases between them. CDR1 and CDR2 are drawn from the germline V gene (reference sequence): MNHEY, SMNVEV. CDR3 length: 13 amino acids, cysteine to phenylalanine. Of the read, only the CDR3 DNA is kept; its 39 bases are in frame from base 1. The Quick-DNA Microprep Kit was used to extract genomic DNA from the sorted cells. TCRbeta DNA was amplified with the immunoSEQ hsTCRbeta kit following the manufacturer's protocol. TCRbeta libraries were sequenced on an Illumina MiSeq instrument. The original pipeline was this. Removing out-of-frame sequences left 2,204,828 distinct TCRbeta sequences, an average of approximately 61,000 per individual. Each individual was scored according to the count of some 160 previously reported CMV-associated TCRbeta sequences and the total productive distinct TCRbeta count. A beta-binomial model was reimplemented in Python, and scikit-learn random forests with default parameters were trained on data from the US cohort. Classifier performance on the Belgian cohort was reported as the median AUC with percentile confidence intervals calculated over 10,000 bootstrap iterations. TCRdb took over this immuneACCESS table, retaining in-frame rearrangements with V and J assigned. Such tables are incomplete; in checked studies, under half of the missing clones stem from an unresolved V gene, and the remainder is unexplained. That table is the source of V, J and clone size, and D and trimming were worked out from the DNA. Counted in this sample were 50,000 or so clones; roughly 80% of them appeared once. The ten largest account for roughly 1.2% of the sample.

Material for sequencing was memory CD4+ T cells from blood. The chain is made from TRBV27 and TRBJ1-1, with an unclear D gene assignment. The sequence was obtained from an adult in good health and CMV-seropositive. The CDR3 protein: CASSLGLNTEAFF. The base sequence is TGTGCCAGCAGTTTAGGTTTGAACACTGAAGCTTTCTTT.